This TCR beta chain was sequenced for a study of blood T cell repertoires in COVID-19. V lost 2 bases and J 4 bases, leaving 12 bases between the germline ends. Germline CDR1 reads MGHDK; CDR2 reads SYGVNS. The CDR3 runs 14 residues. This clone was found once. Sequenced by immunoSEQ multiplex PCR; TCRdb stores in-frame clones only, minus some. The sample consists of 15,000 or so clones, around nine tenths of them appearing once. The chain is built from TRBV25-1 and TRBJ2-7; perhaps TRBD2 as D (6 bases). This clonotype was sampled from a human donor in a cohort sampled during active COVID-19. The sample comprised peripheral blood. CDR3 amino acids: CASSEVGGKYEQYF. The CDR3 bases are TGTGCCAGCAGTGAAGTTGGGGGGAAGTACGAGCAGTACTTC.